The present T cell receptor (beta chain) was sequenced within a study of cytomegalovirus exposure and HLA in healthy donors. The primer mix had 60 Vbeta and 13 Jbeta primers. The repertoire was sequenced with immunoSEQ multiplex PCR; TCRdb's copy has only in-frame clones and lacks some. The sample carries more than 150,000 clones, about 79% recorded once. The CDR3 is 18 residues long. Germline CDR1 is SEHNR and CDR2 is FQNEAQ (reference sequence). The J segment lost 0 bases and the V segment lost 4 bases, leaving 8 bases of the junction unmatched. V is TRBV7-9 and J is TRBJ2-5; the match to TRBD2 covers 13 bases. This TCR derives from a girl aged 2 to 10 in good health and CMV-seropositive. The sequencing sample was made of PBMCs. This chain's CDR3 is CASSYNTGLAGYQETQYF. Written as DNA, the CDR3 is TGTGCCAGCAGCTACAACACGGGACTAGCGGGATACCAAGAGACCCAGTACTTC.